Listed below are T cell receptor beta chains from one sample, sequenced in a study of T cell changes during pregnancy in multiple sclerosis. TCRdb keeps only in-frame clones here, not all; method: immunoSEQ multiplex PCR. The sample records roughly 100,000 clones, roughly nine tenths being singletons. The sample in question was peripheral blood, obtained after pregnancy. These receptors all come from a female donor with multiple sclerosis, enrolled in a pregnancy study. Each CDR3 is given with its conserved first and last residue. A D gene is named only where the DNA matches it firmly. Part of the rows lack a size; the others show once, few, many or a class for expanded clones.

abundance	d_gene	v_gene	j_gene	CDR3nt	CDR3aa
NA	NA	TRBV7-8	TRBJ2-3	TGTGCCAGCAGCCTAGTGGTCGGGGGCACAGATACGCAGTATTTT	CASSLVVGGTDTQYF
NA	NA	TRBV2	TRBJ1-2	TGTGCCAGCAGTGAAAATGCCTTAGGGGCAACCTATGGCTACACCTTC	CASSENALGATYGYTF
NA	NA	TRBV6-6	TRBJ2-5	TGTGCCAGCAGTTACCGGGGACACTCCCAAGAGACCCAGTACTTC	CASSYRGHSQETQYF
NA	NA	TRBV29-1	TRBJ1-2	TGCAGCGGGGGGGGGCAAGCTAACTATGGCTACACCTTC	CSGGGQANYGYTF
NA	NA	TRBV7-3	TRBJ2-2	TGTGCCAGCAGCATTCCGGCCTCGGGATCCGGGGAGCTGTTTTTT	CASSIPASGSGELFF
NA	TRBD1	TRBV6-1	TRBJ1-4	TGTGCCAGCAGTCTAGACAGGGTGATTGAAAAACTGTTTTTT	CASSLDRVIEKLFF
NA	TRBD2	TRBV25-1	TRBJ2-3	TGTGCCAGCAGTGACTCTAGCGGGGCGACAGATACGCAGTATTTT	CASSDSSGATDTQYF
NA	NA	TRBV18	TRBJ1-3	TGTGCCAGCTCACCTTTGGGTGGAGGAGACTCTGGAAACACCATATATTTT	CASSPLGGGDSGNTIYF
NA	NA	TRBV18	TRBJ2-3	TGTGCCAGCTCACCAATAACGAGGGCCCTCACAGATACGCAGTATTTT	CASSPITRALTDTQYF
NA	NA	TRBV9	TRBJ2-1	TGTGCCAGCAGCGTAGTCCCTAATATAGCCTACAATGAGCAGTTCTTC	CASSVVPNIAYNEQFF
NA	NA	TRBV19	TRBJ1-1	TGTGCCAGTAGCTACCAGGGGTACACTGAAGCTTTCTTT	CASSYQGYTEAFF
NA	NA	TRBV27	TRBJ2-3	TGTGCCAGCACCGTGGGGGGGCCGCCGAGCACAGATACGCAGTATTTT	CASTVGGPPSTDTQYF
NA	TRBD1	TRBV9	TRBJ2-1	TGTGCCAGCAGCGTAGCGTACAGGGGGCGATACAATGAGCAGTTCTTC	CASSVAYRGRYNEQFF
NA	NA	TRBV18	TRBJ2-5	TGTGCCAGCTCACCACCGGGGACGGCAGGGGCGTTCCGAGAGACCCAGTACTTC	CASSPPGTAGAFRETQYF
NA	NA	TRBV28	TRBJ2-3	TGTGCCAGCAGTTCTACTAGACGGTGCTATTTT	CASSSTRRCYF
few	TRBD1	TRBV7-9	TRBJ1-2	TGTGCCAGTACACAGGGGCCTTTTGGCTACACCTTC	CASTQGPFGYTF
NA	NA	TRBV4-3	TRBJ1-3	TGCGCCAGCAGCCGAAGCCCCCAGGTCAACTCTGGAAACACCATATATTTT	CASSRSPQVNSGNTIYF
NA	TRBD2	TRBV5-4	TRBJ2-5	TGTGCCAGCAGCTTGGGGCGGGGGGTACAAGAGACCCAGTACTTC	CASSLGRGVQETQYF
once	NA	TRBV9	TRBJ1-2	TGTGCCAGCAGCGGAGGAGACTATGGCTACACCTTC	CASSGGDYGYTF
few	NA	TRBV18	TRBJ1-2	TGTGCCAGCTCACCAGGTTCCGAAAACAGGAATGGCTACACCTTC	CASSPGSENRNGYTF
NA	NA	TRBV7-9	TRBJ2-7	TGTGCCAGCAGCTCTACCGAATTGTGGGAGCAGTACTTC	CASSSTELWEQYF